The clone carrying this TCR beta chain was counted a few times. Its cognate antigen is unknown. Amplification yielded TCR beta CDR3 regions, with RNA transcripts as the source. HTBI primers were used for first-round RT-PCR of the TCR CDR3. TCRdb used MiXCR to reprocess the multiplex PCR reads, holding one entry per CDR3 protein. The table includes approximately 630,000 distinct CDR3 sequences, under 20% detected once. These data belong to a study of T cells in Graves' hyperthyroidism and ophthalmopathy. Study-wide findings and caveats: Appearing also in blood were most of the thyroid clonotypes expanded above 0.001.

The CDR3 length is 15 residues. Germline-derived CDR1 and CDR2 are SEHNR and FQNEAQ (reference sequence). V dropped 5 bases and J dropped 5; count of bases not matched to a gene: 11. The TCR originated in a woman aged 25-40 years with Graves' hyperthyroidism. Specimen: blood. The chain has TRBV7-9 and TRBJ2-7, with 8 nucleotides matching TRBD2. The CDR3 DNA follows: TGTGCCAGCAGCCCCAACCCGGGGGGGGCCCACGAGCAGTACTTC. Translating it yields CASSPNPGGAHEQYF.